The TCR beta chain under discussion was sequenced for a study of OX40 agonist ivuxolimab in advanced cancers. Broader study findings: At doses 0.1 to 3.0 mg/kg, CD4+ and CD8+ clones expanded.

This clone was seen a few times. Its antigen remains unknown. Assay used: immunoSEQ multiplex PCR; TCRdb lists only in-frame clones, some missing. This table holds about 91,000 clones, roughly nine tenths found once. Sequenced here: CD4+ or CD8+ T cells sorted from blood, sampled in a trial of the OX40 agonist ivuxolimab. The TCR comes from an adult with an advanced solid tumor such as melanoma, head and neck, liver or kidney cancer.

The CDR3 reads CAISDYSGTRREGTGELFF. The CDR3 DNA follows: TGTGCCATCAGTGATTACTCCGGGACACGGAGAGAGGGCACCGGGGAGCTGTTTTTT. The chain uses TRBV10-3 and TRBJ2-2, with a weak D call TRBD1 (6 bases). Trimming pared 3 bases from V and 4 bases from J, leaving 24 bases between. Germline V gene lookup returns CDR1 ENHRY and CDR2 SYGVKD. CDR3 length: 19 residues.